This entry is about one T cell receptor beta chain. Antigen: not known. After removal of 5 bases from V and 6 bases from J, the junction contained 13 bases not matched to a gene. Germline V gives CDR1 MNHNS, CDR2 SASEGT. The length of the CDR3 is 16 residues. This record comes from a study of post-analysis software for immune sequencing data. Notes on the study in general: In patients, TRBV5-6, TRBV5-1 and TRBV20-1 belonged to five TRBV segments found more frequently than in controls.

Included in the TCR beta cDNA libraries were unique molecular identifiers. TCRdb processed the PCR reads anew with MiXCR; each CDR3 protein has one entry. The sample lists approximately 770,000 distinct CDR3 sequences; more than 45% were seen once. Input material: blood. This TCR derives from a girl aged 5-17 years with multiple sclerosis. The V gene is TRBV6-1, the J gene TRBJ2-1; TRBD2 matches at 7 bases. The CDR3 protein is CASSFRGSLWSNEQFF. The CDR3 bases are TGTGCCAGCAGTTTTCGCGGGAGCTTGTGGTCCAATGAGCAGTTCTTC.